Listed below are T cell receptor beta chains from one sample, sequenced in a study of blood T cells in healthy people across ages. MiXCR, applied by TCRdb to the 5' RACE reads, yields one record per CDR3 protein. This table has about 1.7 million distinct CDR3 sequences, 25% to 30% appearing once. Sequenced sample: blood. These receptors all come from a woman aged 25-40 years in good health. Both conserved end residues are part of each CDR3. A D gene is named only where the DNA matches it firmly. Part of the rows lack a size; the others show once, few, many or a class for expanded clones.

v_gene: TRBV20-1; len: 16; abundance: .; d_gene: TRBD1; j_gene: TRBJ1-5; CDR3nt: TGCAGTGCCCCCTCGGCAGGGACAGGACTCAATCAGCCCCAGCATTTT; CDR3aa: CSAPSAGTGLNQPQHF
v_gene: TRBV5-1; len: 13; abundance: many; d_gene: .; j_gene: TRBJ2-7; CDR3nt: TGCGCCAGCAGCTTGGAGGGAGCCGACGAGCAGTACTTC; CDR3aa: CASSLEGADEQYF
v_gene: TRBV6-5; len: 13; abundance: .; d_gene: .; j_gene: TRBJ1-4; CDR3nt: TGTGCCAGCAGTGGGGTGGCTAATGAAAAACTGTTTTTT; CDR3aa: CASSGVANEKLFF
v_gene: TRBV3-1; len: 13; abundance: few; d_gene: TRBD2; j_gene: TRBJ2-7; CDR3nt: TGTGCCAGCAGCTCTTCGCCGGGACTAGTGCAGTACTTC; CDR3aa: CASSSSPGLVQYF
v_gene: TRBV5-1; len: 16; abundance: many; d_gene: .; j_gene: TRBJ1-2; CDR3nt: TGCGCCAGCAGCTTGGGCTCCGGGGGTCTTTACTATGGCTACACCTTC; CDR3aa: CASSLGSGGLYYGYTF
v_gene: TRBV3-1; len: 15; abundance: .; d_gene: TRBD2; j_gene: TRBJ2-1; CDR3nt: TGTGCCAGCCCTTATTGCGGGAGCTCCTACAATGAGCAGTTCTTC; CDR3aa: CASPYCGSSYNEQFF
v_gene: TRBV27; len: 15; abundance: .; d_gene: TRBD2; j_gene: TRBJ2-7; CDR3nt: TGTGCCAGCAGCCCGGTAGCGGGAGCCGGTTACGAGCAGTACTTC; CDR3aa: CASSPVAGAGYEQYF
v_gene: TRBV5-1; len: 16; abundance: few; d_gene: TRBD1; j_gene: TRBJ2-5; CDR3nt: TGCGCCAGCAGCTTGGTTCGGACAGGCTCCCAAGAGACCCAGTACTTC; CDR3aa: CASSLVRTGSQETQYF
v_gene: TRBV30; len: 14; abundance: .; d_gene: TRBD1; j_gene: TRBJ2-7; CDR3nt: TGTGCCTGGAGTTCCGGGACAGGGGACGGCGAGCAGTACTTC; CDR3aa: CAWSSGTGDGEQYF
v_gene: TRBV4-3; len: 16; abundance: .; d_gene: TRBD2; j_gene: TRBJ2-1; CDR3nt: TGCGCCAGCAGCCCCCGGGTCGGGGGGTTCTACAATGAGCAGTTCTTC; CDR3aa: CASSPRVGGFYNEQFF
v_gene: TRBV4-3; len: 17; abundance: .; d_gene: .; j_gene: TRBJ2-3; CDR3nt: TGCGCCAGCAGCCAAGAAGGGACTTCAAGGGGCCCCGATACGCAGTATTTT; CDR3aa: CASSQEGTSRGPDTQYF
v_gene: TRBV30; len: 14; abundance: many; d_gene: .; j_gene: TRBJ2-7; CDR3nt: TGTGCCTGGAGTGAGGCAGGACCTCCCTACGAGCAGTACTTC; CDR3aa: CAWSEAGPPYEQYF